This T cell receptor (beta chain) was retrieved from a study of cytomegalovirus exposure and HLA in healthy donors. PCR was performed using 60 Vbeta and 13 Jbeta primers. Data came from immunoSEQ multiplex PCR; TCRdb stores just in-frame clones and leaves some out. The data show 100,000 or so clones, with 65% to 85% seen just once and around 1.9% held by the top ten. This CDR3 spans 13 amino acids. From germline, CDR1 is SGHRS and CDR2 YFSETQ. V was pared by 0 bases and J by 5 bases, with 6 bases between. This clone came up a few times. What was sequenced was PBMCs. This chain uses TRBV5-1 with TRBJ1-5, with D uncertain. The TCR comes from a woman in her thirties or forties in good health and CMV-seronegative. CDR3 nucleotide sequence: TGCGCCAGCAGCTTGGCTAATGATCAGCCCCAGCATTTT. Protein product: CASSLANDQPQHF.